The entry below gives a single TCR beta chain sequence along with its context. Its antigen is unknown. It was roughly 10 milliliters of peripheral blood that were drawn from each donor. This sample is part of a study of blood T cells in healthy people across ages. Germline V gene sequence: CDR1 SGHTA, CDR2 FQGNSA. The CDR3 spans 14 residues. The ends were cut back, 1 base at V and 8 bases at J, with 12 bases in the middle. Study-wide points: It was held that diversity estimates obtained from one million T cells represented underestimates.

With a J-beta primer mix and a sample-barcoded 5' primer, a second PCR ran about 6 to 11 cycles. Each cDNA molecule was tagged by a template-switch adaptor that had 12 random nucleotides. Each CDR3 protein is one row after TCRdb ran MiXCR on the 5' RACE reads. Of approximately 800,000 distinct CDR3 sequences in the sample, roughly 35% were seen once. This TCR was sampled from a man between 18 and 29 years old in good health. The J gene is TRBJ2-1, the V gene TRBV7-2, with D possibly being TRBD2 (6 bases). The sample was blood. CDR3 loop: CASSLVGGGHEQFF. The CDR3 nucleotides read TGTGCCAGCAGCTTAGTGGGCGGAGGGCATGAGCAGTTCTTC.